These 24 T cell receptor beta chains originate from one sample sequenced in a study of blood T cell repertoires in COVID-19. Sequencing was performed with immunoSEQ multiplex PCR; in TCRdb, only in-frame clones are kept and a portion is missing. The repertoire has roughly 290,000 clones, 90% of them found once; the top ten carry about 7%. Specimen: peripheral blood. These receptors were collected from a woman aged 25 to 39 with COVID-19, enrolled during active disease.

This clone qualifies as medium-sized. The chain is built from TRBV27 and TRBJ2-7; D might be TRBD1 (7 bases). Germline V gene sequence: CDR1 MNHEY, CDR2 SMNVEV (reference sequence). The CDR3 runs 15 residues. V lost 5 bases, J lost 5 bases, and 19 bases lay in between. Here the CDR3 reads CASSPQGGGQNEQYF. CDR3 coding DNA: TGTGCCAGCAGTCCCCAGGGGGGAGGTCAGAACGAGCAGTACTTC.

The V gene is TRBV7-9, the J gene TRBJ2-2, with D maybe TRBD2 (6 bases). Germline V gene sequence: CDR1 SEHNR, CDR2 FQNEAQ (reference sequence). V lost 2 bases and J 2 bases, leaving 9 bases between the germline ends. The CDR3 extends over 15 amino acids. The CDR3 here is CASSLYGSNTGELFF. CDR3 bases: TGTGCCAGCAGCTTATACGGGAGTAACACCGGGGAGCTGTTTTTT. The full variable domain, in which reference TRBV7-9 and TRBJ2-2 provide the parts outside the CDR3, is DTGVSQNPRHKITKRGQNVTFRCDPISEHNRLYWYRQTLGQGPEFLTYFQNEAQLEKSRLLSDRFSAERPKGSFSTLEIQRTEQGDSAMYLCASSLYGSNTGELFFGEGSRLTVL.

In DNA, the CDR3 is TGTGCCAGCAGCCAAGATGAGCGGGAAGAAGACAATGAGCAGTTCTTC. Protein product: CASSQDEREEDNEQFF. The chain joins TRBV3-1 (or the pseudogene TRBV3-2) to TRBJ2-1, with 7 bases lining up with TRBD2. This CDR3 spans 16 amino acids. The V gene's germline CDR1 is LGHDT and CDR2 YNNKEL (reference sequence). The junction had 7 bases not matched to a gene; V was cut back by 0 bases and J by 5 bases.

The chain combines TRBV19 with TRBJ2-1, with 7 nucleotides matching TRBD2. CDR1 is LNHDA, CDR2 SQIVND, per germline (reference sequence). The V segment lost 6 bases and the J segment 6 bases; nucleotides outside the gene matches: 2. The CDR3 runs to 12 residues. The CDR3 sequence is CASSGRRNEQFF. DNA for the CDR3: TGTGCCAGTAGCGGGAGGCGCAATGAGCAGTTCTTC.

This chain links TRBV28 with TRBJ2-1; 14 positions agree with TRBD2. The CDR3 runs to 16 residues. Per germline, CDR1 MDHEN and CDR2 SYDVKM. J lost 6 bases, V lost 5 bases, and 6 bases had no gene match. The CDR3, as DNA: TGTGCCAGCAGTGGGGTAGGGACTAGCGGGAGCAATGAGCAGTTCTTC. It translates to CASSGVGTSGSNEQFF.

The CDR3 DNA reads TGTGCCACCAGCAGGGACAGGGCCCCCTACGAGCAGTACTTC. Residues: CATSRDRAPYEQYF. This chain links TRBV15 with TRBJ2-7; TRBD1 matches 8 bases. The germline V gene has CDR1 LNHNV and CDR2 YYDKDF (reference sequence). Unmatched junction bases numbered 3, after V lost 3 bases and J lost 2 bases. The CDR3 covers 14 residues.

J is TRBJ2-3 and V is TRBV7-9; 14 bases are a match to TRBD2. Trimming cost V 4 bases and J 7 bases; bases outside gene matches: 7. The germline V gene encodes CDR1 SEHNR and CDR2 FQNEAQ (reference sequence). This CDR3 contains 16 residues. The CDR3 DNA reads as TGTGCCAGCAGCTCACTGACTAGCGGGAGGGCATATACGCAGTATTTT. Translation gives CASSSLTSGRAYTQYF.

This clone came up once. The chain joins TRBV5-1 to TRBJ1-2; D is unresolved. This CDR3 region has 11 residues. Germline V gene lookup returns CDR1 SGHRS and CDR2 YFSETQ. The V end was cut by 5 bases, the J end by 8 bases, with 10 bases between. As DNA, the CDR3 is TGCGCCAGCAGTAGGGAGGGCGGCTACACCTTC. This translates into CASSREGGYTF.

The genes are TRBV5-4 and TRBJ2-7; D unclear. Germline V gene lookup returns CDR1 SGHNT and CDR2 YYREEE (reference sequence). The germline V and J ends were trimmed by 0 bases and 0 bases, with 7 bases remaining between them. The CDR3 consists of 14 residues. In DNA, the CDR3 is TGTGCCAGCAGCTTGGGTGTCAGCTCCTACGAGCAGTACTTC. Translated, it gives CASSLGVSSYEQYF.

The CDR3 nucleotides are TGTGCCAGCAGTGAGATGGGACAGGCCGCGGAGACCCAGTACTTC. As protein: CASSEMGQAAETQYF. V gene TRBV2 combines with J gene TRBJ2-5; 8 nucleotides agree with TRBD1. The trim removed 3 bases at V and 5 bases at J, leaving 8 bases unmatched. The V gene's germline CDR1 is SNHLY and CDR2 FYNNEI. The CDR3 consists of 15 residues.

V usage is TRBV7-2 and J usage is TRBJ2-7; D unresolved. The CDR3 extends over 12 amino acids. V lost 4 bases and J 6 bases, leaving 10 bases between the germline ends. CDR1 is SGHTA, CDR2 FQGNSA, per germline. The DNA for the CDR3 is TGTGCCAGCAGCTCCGAGTCCGCCGAGCAGTACTTC. As protein: CASSSESAEQYF.

V and J are TRBV6-1 and TRBJ1-2, with 7 bases lining up with TRBD1. The CDR3 spans 17 residues. Unmatched junction bases numbered 17, after V lost 2 bases and J lost 8 bases. The V gene's germline CDR1 is MNHNS and CDR2 SASEGT. CDR3 protein: CASSENRGGIAFLGYTF. For the CDR3, the DNA is TGTGCCAGCAGTGAAAACAGGGGAGGAATCGCCTTTCTCGGCTACACCTTC.

The chain joins TRBV4-1 to TRBJ1-4; the D gene is possibly TRBD1 (6 bases). Trimming cost V 6 bases and J 3 bases, with 11 bases left between them. Germline V gene data show CDR1 as MGHRA and CDR2 as YSYEKL. There are 14 residues in the CDR3. The CDR3 sequence: CASRRQVANEKLFF. The CDR3 nucleotides are TGCGCCAGCAGGCGACAGGTGGCTAATGAAAAACTGTTTTTT.

CDR3 DNA sequence: TGTGCCAGCAGCTCATTAACAGGGGATGGTGAAAAACTGTTTTTT. It codes for CASSSLTGDGEKLFF. V gene TRBV7-9 combines with J gene TRBJ1-4; 7 bases are a match to TRBD1. V dropped 4 bases and J dropped 7; count of bases not matched to a gene: 9. The CDR3 is 15 residues long. Germline CDR1 reads SEHNR; CDR2 reads FQNEAQ (reference sequence).

This clone appeared once. The rearrangement joins TRBV2 to TRBJ2-5, with TRBD2 matching 13 bases. Germline V gives CDR1 SNHLY, CDR2 FYNNEI. V lost 6 bases to trimming and J lost 5 bases; unmatched junction nucleotides: 3. The CDR3 length is 14 residues. CDR3 DNA: TGTGCCAGCAGAGAACTAGCGGGAGGGGAGACCCAGTACTTC. Amino acid sequence: CASRELAGGETQYF.

A few counts support this clone. V is TRBV4-1 and J is TRBJ1-6; maybe TRBD1 (6 bases). CDR1 and CDR2 from the germline V gene are MGHRA and YSYEKL. CDR3 length: 19 residues. The V end was cut by 2 bases, the J end by 6 bases, with 23 bases between. CDR3 loop: CASSQIQQGFLVFNSPLHF. The DNA for the CDR3 is TGCGCCAGCAGCCAAATCCAACAGGGATTTTTGGTCTTTAATTCACCCCTCCACTTT.

The rearrangement uses TRBV15 and TRBJ1-5; D not certain. Germline CDR1 LNHNV, CDR2 YYDKDF (reference sequence). Between the trimmed V and J ends, which lost 0 bases and 1 base, there was a span of 4 bases. The CDR3 has 14 residues. CDR3 sequence (DNA): TGTGCCACCAGCAGAGAACTGAGCAATCAGCCCCAGCATTTT. Amino acid sequence: CATSRELSNQPQHF.

CDR3 nucleotide sequence: TGTGCCAGCAGCTCCAGGGACAGTTCCTACAATGAGCAGTTCTTC. Residues: CASSSRDSSYNEQFF. This sequence joins TRBV11-3 and TRBJ2-1, with 7 bases lining up with TRBD1. Per the germline V gene, CDR1 is SGHNT and CDR2 is YENEEA. V lost 4 bases to trimming and J lost 1 base; unmatched junction nucleotides: 4. The CDR3 has 15 residues.

The chain links TRBV6-2 or TRBV6-3 to TRBJ1-6; D is perhaps TRBD1 (5 bases). The ends were cut back, 4 bases at V and 2 bases at J, with 12 bases in the middle. Per germline, CDR1 MNHEY and CDR2 SVGEGT. The CDR3 length is 16 residues. Here the CDR3 DNA reads TGTGCCAGCAGTTTTCCACTGGACACCTATAATTCACCCCTCCACTTT. It encodes CASSFPLDTYNSPLHF.

CDR3 region: CASSQGTSGGYNEQFF. As DNA, the CDR3 is TGCGCCAGCAGCCAAGGGACTAGCGGGGGCTACAATGAGCAGTTCTTC. V usage is TRBV4-1 and J usage is TRBJ2-1; 13 bases align to TRBD2. CDR1 and CDR2 (germline): MGHRA, YSYEKL. CDR3 size: 16 residues. The trim removed 1 base at V and 3 bases at J, leaving 0 bases unmatched.

The rearrangement joins TRBV5-6 to TRBJ2-3; the D is unclear. Per the germline V gene, CDR1 is SGHDT and CDR2 is YYEEEE. The CDR3 has 11 amino acids. The V end was cut by 1 base, the J end by 8 bases, with 5 bases between. The CDR3 bases are TGTGCCAGCAGCTTGTCGGGTACGCAGTATTTT. This encodes CASSLSGTQYF.

This clone was found once. V is TRBV2 and J is TRBJ1-5; D is undetermined. The CDR3 contains 14 residues. V shed 8 bases and J shed 5 bases, with 16 bases lying between them. The germline gives CDR1 SNHLY, CDR2 FYNNEI. CDR3 loop: CASGIGNSYQPQHF. The CDR3 nucleotides are TGTGCCAGCGGAATCGGGAATTCGTATCAGCCCCAGCATTTT.

This clone was detected only once. This chain links TRBV11-3 with TRBJ2-6, with TRBD1 matching over 7 bases. The CDR3 runs to 15 residues. With V trimmed by 4 bases and J by 4 bases, 4 bases remained unmatched. In germline, CDR1 is SGHNT, CDR2 YENEEA. The CDR3 sequence is CASSSTGVGANVLTF. As DNA, the CDR3 is TGTGCCAGCAGCTCTACAGGGGTAGGGGCCAACGTCCTGACTTTC.

The chain uses TRBV4-1 and TRBJ2-7; D is perhaps TRBD1 (6 bases). The germline CDR1 and CDR2 sequences are MGHRA and YSYEKL. Trimming took 0 bases from V and 2 from J, leaving 23 bases between them. CDR3 length equals 19 residues. CDR3 in amino acids: CASSQEGIYGEQGPYEQYF. The CDR3 DNA reads as TGCGCCAGCAGCCAAGAGGGAATTTATGGGGAACAGGGACCCTACGAGCAGTACTTC.